This T cell receptor beta chain was found in a study of blood T cell repertoires in COVID-19. Overall study context: Acute and convalescent COVID-19 specimens originated in the United States, Italy and Spain.

The study assigned cohorts using participant-reported clinical history. Clones were read by immunoSEQ multiplex PCR, and TCRdb kept only the in-frame ones, dropping some. The data show a few hundred thousand clones, around 89% seen once. The specimen sequenced was PBMCs or T cells enriched from blood (not recorded which). The sequence came from a woman between 18 and 29 years old who had recovered from COVID-19.

CDR3 sequence reads: CAWTAGLGYTF. The CDR3 DNA sequence: TGTGCCTGGACTGCAGGGCTCGGCTACACCTTC. The gene calls are TRBV30 and TRBJ1-2; perhaps TRBD1 as D (5 bases). The CDR3 consists of 11 residues. Germline values: CDR1 GTSNPN, CDR2 SVGIG (reference sequence). Trimming removed 4 bases at V and 8 bases at J, with 11 bases between.